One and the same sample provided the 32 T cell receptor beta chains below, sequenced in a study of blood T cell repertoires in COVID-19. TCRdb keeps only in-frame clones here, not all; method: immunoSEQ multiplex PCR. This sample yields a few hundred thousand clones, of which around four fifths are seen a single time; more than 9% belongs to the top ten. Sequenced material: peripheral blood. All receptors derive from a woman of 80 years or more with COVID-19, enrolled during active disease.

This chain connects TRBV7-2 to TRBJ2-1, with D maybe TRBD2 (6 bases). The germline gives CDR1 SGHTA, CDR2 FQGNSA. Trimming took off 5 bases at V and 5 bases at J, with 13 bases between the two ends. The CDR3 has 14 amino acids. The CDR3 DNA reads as TGTGCCAGCAGCCAAGGGACTGCCCACAATGAGCAGTTCTTC. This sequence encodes CASSQGTAHNEQFF.

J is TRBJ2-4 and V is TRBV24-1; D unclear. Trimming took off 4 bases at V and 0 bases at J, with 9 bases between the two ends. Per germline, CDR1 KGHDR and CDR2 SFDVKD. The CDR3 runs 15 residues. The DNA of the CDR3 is TGTGCCACCAGTGACGGCGGATTAGCCAAAAACATTCAGTACTTC. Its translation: CATSDGGLAKNIQYF.

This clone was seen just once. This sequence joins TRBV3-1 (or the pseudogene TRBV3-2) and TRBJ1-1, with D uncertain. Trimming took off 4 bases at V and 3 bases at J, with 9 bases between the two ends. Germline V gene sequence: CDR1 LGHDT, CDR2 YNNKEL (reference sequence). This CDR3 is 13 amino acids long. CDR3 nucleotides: TGTGCCAGCAGCCCCGTTCCGGACACTGAAGCTTTCTTT. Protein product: CASSPVPDTEAFF.

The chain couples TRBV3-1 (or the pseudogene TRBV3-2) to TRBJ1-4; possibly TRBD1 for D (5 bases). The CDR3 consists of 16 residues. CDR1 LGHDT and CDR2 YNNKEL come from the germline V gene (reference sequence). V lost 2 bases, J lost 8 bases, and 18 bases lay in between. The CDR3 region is CASSQTPAAGREKLFF. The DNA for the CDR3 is TGTGCCAGCAGCCAAACCCCGGCGGCAGGGAGGGAAAAACTGTTTTTT.

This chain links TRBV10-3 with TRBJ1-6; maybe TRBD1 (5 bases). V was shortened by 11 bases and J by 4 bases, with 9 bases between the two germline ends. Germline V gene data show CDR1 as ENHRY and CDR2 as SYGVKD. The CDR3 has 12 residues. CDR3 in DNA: TGTGCCGCGACAGATTATAATTCACCCCTCCACTTT. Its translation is CAATDYNSPLHF.

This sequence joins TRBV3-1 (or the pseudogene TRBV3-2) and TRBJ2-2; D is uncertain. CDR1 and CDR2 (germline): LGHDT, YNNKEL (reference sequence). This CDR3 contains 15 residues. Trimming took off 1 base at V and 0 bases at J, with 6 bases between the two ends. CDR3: CASSQVRANTGELFF. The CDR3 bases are TGTGCCAGCAGCCAAGTGAGAGCGAACACCGGGGAGCTGTTTTTT.

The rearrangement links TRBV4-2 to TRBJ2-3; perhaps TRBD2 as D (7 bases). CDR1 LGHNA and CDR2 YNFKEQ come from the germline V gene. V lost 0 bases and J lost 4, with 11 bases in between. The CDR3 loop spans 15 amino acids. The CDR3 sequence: CASSQEGGQSDTQYF. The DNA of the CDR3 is TGTGCCAGCAGCCAAGAGGGGGGGCAGTCAGATACGCAGTATTTT.

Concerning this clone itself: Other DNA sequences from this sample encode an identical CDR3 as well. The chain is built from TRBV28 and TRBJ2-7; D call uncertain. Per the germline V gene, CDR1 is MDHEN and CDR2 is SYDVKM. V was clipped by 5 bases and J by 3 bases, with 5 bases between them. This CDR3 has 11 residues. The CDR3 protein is CASSPRYEQYF. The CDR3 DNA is TGTGCCAGCAGTCCCCGCTACGAGCAGTACTTC. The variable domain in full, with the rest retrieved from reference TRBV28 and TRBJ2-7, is DVKVTQSSRYLVKRTGEKVFLECVQDMDHENMFWYRQDPGLGLRLIYFSYDVKMKEKGDIPEGYSVSREKKERFSLILESASTNQTSMYLCASSPRYEQYFGPGTRLTVT.

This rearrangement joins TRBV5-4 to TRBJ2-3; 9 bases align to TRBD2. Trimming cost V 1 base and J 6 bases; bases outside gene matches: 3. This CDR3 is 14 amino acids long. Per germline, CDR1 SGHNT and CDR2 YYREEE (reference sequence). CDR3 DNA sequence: TGTGCCAGCAGCTTGAAGCGGGGGGATGATACGCAGTATTTT. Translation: CASSLKRGDDTQYF.

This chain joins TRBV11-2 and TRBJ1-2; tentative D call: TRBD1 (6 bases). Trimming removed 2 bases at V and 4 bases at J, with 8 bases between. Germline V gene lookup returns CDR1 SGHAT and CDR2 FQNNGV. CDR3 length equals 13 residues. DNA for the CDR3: TGTGCCAGCAGCTTACAGGGGAGCTATGGCTACACCTTC. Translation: CASSLQGSYGYTF.

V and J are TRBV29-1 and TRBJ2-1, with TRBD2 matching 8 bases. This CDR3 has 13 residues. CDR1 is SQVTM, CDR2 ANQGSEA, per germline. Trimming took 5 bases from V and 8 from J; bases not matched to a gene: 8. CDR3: CSVRGGRRDEQFF. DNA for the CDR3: TGCAGCGTTCGGGGGGGACGTCGCGATGAGCAGTTCTTC.

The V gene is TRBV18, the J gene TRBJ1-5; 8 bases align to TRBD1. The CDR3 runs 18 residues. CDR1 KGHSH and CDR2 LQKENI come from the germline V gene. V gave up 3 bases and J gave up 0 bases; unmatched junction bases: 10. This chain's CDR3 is CASSPPGTGAISNQPQHF. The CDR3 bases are TGTGCCAGCTCACCCCCAGGGACAGGCGCTATTAGCAATCAGCCCCAGCATTTT.

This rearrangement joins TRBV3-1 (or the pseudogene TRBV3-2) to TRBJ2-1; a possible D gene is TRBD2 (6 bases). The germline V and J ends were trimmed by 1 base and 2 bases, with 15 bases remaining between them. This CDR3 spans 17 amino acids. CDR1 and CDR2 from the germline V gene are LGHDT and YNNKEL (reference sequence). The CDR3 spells CASSQVGEVIPYNEQFF. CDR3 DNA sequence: TGTGCCAGCAGCCAAGTAGGGGAGGTAATCCCCTACAATGAGCAGTTCTTC.

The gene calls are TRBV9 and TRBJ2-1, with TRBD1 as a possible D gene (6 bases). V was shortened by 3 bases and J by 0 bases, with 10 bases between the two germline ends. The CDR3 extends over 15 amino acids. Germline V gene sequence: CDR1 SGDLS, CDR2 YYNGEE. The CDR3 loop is CASSARGVSYNEQFF. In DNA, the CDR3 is TGTGCCAGCAGCGCCAGGGGTGTCTCCTACAATGAGCAGTTCTTC. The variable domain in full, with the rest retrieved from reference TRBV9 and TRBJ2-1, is DSGVTQTPKHLITATGQRVTLRCSPRSGDLSVYWYQQSLDQGLQFLIQYYNGEERAKGNILERFSAQQFPDLHSELNLSSLELGDSALYFCASSARGVSYNEQFFGPGTRLTVL.

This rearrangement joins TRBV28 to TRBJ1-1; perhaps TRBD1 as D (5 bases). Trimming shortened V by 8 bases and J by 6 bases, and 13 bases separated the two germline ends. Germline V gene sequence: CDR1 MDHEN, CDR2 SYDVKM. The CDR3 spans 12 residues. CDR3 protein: CASGAEGAEAFF. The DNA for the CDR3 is TGTGCCAGCGGGGCGGAAGGGGCTGAAGCTTTCTTT.

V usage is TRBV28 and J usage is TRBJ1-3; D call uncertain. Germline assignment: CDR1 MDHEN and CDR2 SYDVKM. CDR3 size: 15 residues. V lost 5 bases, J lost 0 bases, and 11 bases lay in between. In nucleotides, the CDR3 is TGTGCCAGCAGTCCCCTCCAGGTCTCTGGAAACACCATATATTTT. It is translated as CASSPLQVSGNTIYF.

The CDR3 nucleotides read TGCGCCAGCAGCCCCCGTGACAGGGGGGGGATGGGGCAGTTCTTC. Residues: CASSPRDRGGMGQFF. The chain has TRBV5-1 and TRBJ2-1; 9 nucleotides agree with TRBD1. The CDR3 is 15 residues long. V trimming: 4 bases; J trimming: 12 bases; junction bases outside the gene matches: 14. In germline, CDR1 is SGHRS, CDR2 YFSETQ.

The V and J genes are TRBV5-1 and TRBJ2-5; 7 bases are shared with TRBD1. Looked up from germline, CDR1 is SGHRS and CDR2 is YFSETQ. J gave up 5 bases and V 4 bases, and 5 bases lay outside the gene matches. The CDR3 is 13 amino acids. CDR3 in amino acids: CASSRDREETQYF. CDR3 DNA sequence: TGCGCCAGCAGCCGCGACAGGGAGGAGACCCAGTACTTC.

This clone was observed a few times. The CDR3: CASSRTSGGSANTGELFF. CDR3 nucleotide sequence: TGCGCCAGCAGCCGCACTAGCGGGGGATCCGCGAACACCGGGGAGCTGTTTTTT. The J gene is TRBJ2-2, the V gene TRBV5-1; TRBD2 aligns across 11 bases. The CDR3 covers 18 residues. V was pared by 4 bases and J by 0 bases, with 8 bases of the junction left unmatched. Looked up from germline, CDR1 is SGHRS and CDR2 is YFSETQ.

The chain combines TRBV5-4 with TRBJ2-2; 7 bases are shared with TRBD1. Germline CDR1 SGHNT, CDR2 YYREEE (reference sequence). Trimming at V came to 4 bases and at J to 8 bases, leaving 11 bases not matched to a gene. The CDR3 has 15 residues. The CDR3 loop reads CASSPDRLPSGELFF. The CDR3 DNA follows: TGTGCCAGCAGCCCGGACAGGCTACCATCAGGGGAGCTGTTTTTT.

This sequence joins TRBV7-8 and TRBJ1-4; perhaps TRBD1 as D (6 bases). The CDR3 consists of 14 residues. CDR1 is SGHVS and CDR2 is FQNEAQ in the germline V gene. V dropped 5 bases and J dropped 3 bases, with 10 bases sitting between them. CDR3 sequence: CASSPRTANEKLFF. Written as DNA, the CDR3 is TGTGCCAGCAGCCCTAGGACAGCTAATGAAAAACTGTTTTTT. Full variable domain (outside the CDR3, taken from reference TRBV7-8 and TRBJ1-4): GAGVSQSPRYKVAKRGQDVALRCDPISGHVSLFWYQQALGQGPEFLTYFQNEAQLDKSGLPSDRFFAERPEGSVSTLKIQRTQQEDSAVYLCASSPRTANEKLFFGSGTQLSVL.

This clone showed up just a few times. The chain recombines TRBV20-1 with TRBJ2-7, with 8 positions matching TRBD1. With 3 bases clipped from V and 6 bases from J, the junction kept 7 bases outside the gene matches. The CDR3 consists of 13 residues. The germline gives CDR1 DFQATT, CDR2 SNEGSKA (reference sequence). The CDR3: CSASPGQGREQYV. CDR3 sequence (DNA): TGCAGTGCTAGTCCAGGACAGGGACGCGAGCAGTACGTC.

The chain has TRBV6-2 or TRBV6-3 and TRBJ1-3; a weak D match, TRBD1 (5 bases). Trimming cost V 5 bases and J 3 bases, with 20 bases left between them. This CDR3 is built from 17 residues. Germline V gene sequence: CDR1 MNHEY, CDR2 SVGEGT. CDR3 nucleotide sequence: TGTGCCAGCAGTGACCGGAGCAGCGGGGCTGGTGGAAACACCATATATTTT. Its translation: CASSDRSSGAGGNTIYF.

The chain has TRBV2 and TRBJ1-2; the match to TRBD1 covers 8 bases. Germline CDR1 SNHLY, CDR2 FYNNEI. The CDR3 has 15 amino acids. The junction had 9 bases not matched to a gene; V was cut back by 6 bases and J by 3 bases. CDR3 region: CASSAGQGLHYGYTF. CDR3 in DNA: TGTGCCAGCAGCGCAGGACAGGGTCTCCACTATGGCTACACCTTC.

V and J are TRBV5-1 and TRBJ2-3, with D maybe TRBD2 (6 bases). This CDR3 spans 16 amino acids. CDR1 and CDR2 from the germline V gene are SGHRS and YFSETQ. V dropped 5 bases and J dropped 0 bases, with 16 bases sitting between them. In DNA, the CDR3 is TGCGCCAGCAGTCGGTCCGGGGGAACCAGCACAGATACGCAGTATTTT. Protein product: CASSRSGGTSTDTQYF.

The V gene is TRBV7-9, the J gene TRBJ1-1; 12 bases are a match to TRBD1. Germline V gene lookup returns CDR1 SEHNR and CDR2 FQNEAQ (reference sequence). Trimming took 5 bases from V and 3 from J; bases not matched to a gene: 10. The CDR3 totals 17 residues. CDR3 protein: CASSPYRDRGQDTEAFF. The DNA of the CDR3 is TGTGCCAGCAGCCCCTACCGGGACAGGGGGCAGGACACTGAAGCTTTCTTT.

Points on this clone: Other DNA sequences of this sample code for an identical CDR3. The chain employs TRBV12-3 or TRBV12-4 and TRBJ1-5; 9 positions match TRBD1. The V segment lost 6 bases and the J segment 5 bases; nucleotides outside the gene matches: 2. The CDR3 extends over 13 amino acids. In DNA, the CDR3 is TGTGCCAGCAGACGGACAGGGGATCAGCCCCAGCATTTT. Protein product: CASRRTGDQPQHF.

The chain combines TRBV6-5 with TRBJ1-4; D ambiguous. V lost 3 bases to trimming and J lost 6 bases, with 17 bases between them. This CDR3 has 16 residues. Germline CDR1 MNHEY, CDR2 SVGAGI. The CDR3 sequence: CASSYRRPTFDEKLFF. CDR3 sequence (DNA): TGTGCCAGCAGTTATCGGAGACCGACCTTTGATGAAAAACTGTTTTTT.

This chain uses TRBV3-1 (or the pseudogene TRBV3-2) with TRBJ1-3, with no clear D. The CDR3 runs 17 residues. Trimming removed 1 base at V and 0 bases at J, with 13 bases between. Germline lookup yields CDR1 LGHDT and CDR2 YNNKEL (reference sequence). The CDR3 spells CASSQGLARNSGNTIYF. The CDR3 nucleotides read TGTGCCAGCAGCCAAGGTCTCGCGCGTAACTCTGGAAACACCATATATTTT.

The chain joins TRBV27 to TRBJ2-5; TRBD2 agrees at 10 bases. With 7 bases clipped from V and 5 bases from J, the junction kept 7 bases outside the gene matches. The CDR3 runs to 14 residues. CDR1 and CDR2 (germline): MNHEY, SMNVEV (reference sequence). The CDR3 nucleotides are TGTGCCAGCACCGCTAGCGGGGGTGGGGAGACCCAGTACTTC. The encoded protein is CASTASGGGETQYF.

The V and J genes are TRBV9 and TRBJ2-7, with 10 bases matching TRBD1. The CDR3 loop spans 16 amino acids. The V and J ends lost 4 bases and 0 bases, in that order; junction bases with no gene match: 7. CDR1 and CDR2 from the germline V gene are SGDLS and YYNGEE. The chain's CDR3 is CASSPRQGAASYEQYF. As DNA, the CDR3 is TGTGCCAGCAGCCCCCGACAGGGGGCGGCCTCCTACGAGCAGTACTTC.

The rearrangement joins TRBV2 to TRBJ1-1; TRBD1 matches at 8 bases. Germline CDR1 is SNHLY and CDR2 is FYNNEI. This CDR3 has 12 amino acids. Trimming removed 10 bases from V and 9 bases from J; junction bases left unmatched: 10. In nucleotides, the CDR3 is TGTGCCACCAGGGGCCAGGGGGCCCAAGCTTTCTTT. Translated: CATRGQGAQAFF.